This is a list of T cell receptor beta chains from one sample in a study of blood T cell repertoires in COVID-19. The table came from immunoSEQ multiplex PCR; TCRdb's copy has only in-frame clones and leaves some out. Of about 240,000 clones listed, roughly 83% are singletons. The sample was peripheral blood. The receptors were sampled from a woman of 80 years or more with acute or convalescent COVID-19. CDR3s include the opening cysteine and the closing phenylalanine or tryptophan. The D gene is left open where the match is weak. The size entry is marked missing in some rows and otherwise reads once, few, many or a size class.

CDR3 length | J gene | clone size | D gene | V gene | CDR3 protein | CDR3 DNA
17 | TRBJ2-6 | NA | TRBD1 | TRBV19 | CASTEGTGAPGANVLTF | TGTGCCAGTACAGAGGGGACAGGGGCACCTGGGGCCAACGTCCTGACTTTC
16 | TRBJ1-4 | NA | TRBD1 | TRBV6-5 | CASSYSRTGLYEKLFF | TGTGCCAGCAGTTACTCCCGGACAGGCCTCTATGAAAAACTGTTTTTT
14 | TRBJ2-3 | NA | NA | TRBV4-1 | CASSQVSPPDTQYF | TGCGCCAGCAGCCAAGTCTCCCCCCCGGATACGCAGTATTTT
15 | TRBJ2-5 | NA | TRBD2 | TRBV5-5 | CASSLALAGVETQYF | TGTGCCAGCAGCTTGGCCCTAGCGGGGGTGGAGACCCAGTACTTC
14 | TRBJ1-3 | NA | NA | TRBV6-1 | CASSEVRSRNTIYF | TGTGCCAGCAGTGAAGTGCGGTCCCGAAACACCATATATTTT
14 | TRBJ1-2 | few | NA | TRBV6-6 | CASSLRDGGDGYTF | TGTGCCAGCAGCCTCAGGGACGGGGGGGATGGCTACACCTTC
17 | TRBJ2-3 | NA | TRBD2 | TRBV3-1/TRBV3-2 | CASSQRLTSGGSDTQYF | TGTGCCAGCAGCCAACGCTTGACTAGCGGGGGTTCTGATACGCAGTATTTT
14 | TRBJ2-2 | NA | NA | TRBV29-1 | CSALGQGGTGELFF | TGCAGCGCCCTGGGGCAGGGAGGCACCGGGGAGCTGTTTTTT
15 | TRBJ1-1 | NA | TRBD1 | TRBV28 | CASSPPDRVNTEAFF | TGTGCCAGCAGTCCACCCGACAGGGTGAACACTGAAGCTTTCTTT
15 | TRBJ2-1 | NA | NA | TRBV3-1/TRBV3-2 | CASSQGGSQYNEQFF | TGTGCCAGCAGCCAAGGGGGCAGTCAATACAATGAGCAGTTCTTC
15 | TRBJ2-7 | NA | TRBD1 | TRBV6-5 | CASRGTGQGNYEQYF | TGTGCCAGCAGAGGTACGGGACAGGGAAACTACGAGCAGTACTTC
13 | TRBJ2-7 | NA | NA | TRBV5-1 | CASSPDRRGEQYF | TGCGCCAGCAGCCCGGACAGGAGGGGCGAGCAGTACTTC
15 | TRBJ1-4 | few | NA | TRBV6-6 | CASRRTDATNEKLFF | TGTGCCAGCAGACGGACAGACGCAACTAATGAAAAACTGTTTTTT
14 | TRBJ1-2 | NA | NA | TRBV2 | CASRGRVWRYGYTF | TGTGCCAGCAGGGGAAGGGTATGGAGGTATGGCTACACCTTC
13 | TRBJ1-1 | NA | TRBD1 | TRBV2 | CASSEAGTGKAFF | TGTGCCAGCAGTGAAGCGGGGACAGGCAAAGCTTTCTTT
15 | TRBJ2-1 | NA | TRBD2 | TRBV6-5 | CASSYGAGDYNEQFF | TGTGCCAGCAGTTACGGGGCGGGGGACTACAATGAGCAGTTCTTC
11 | TRBJ1-4 | NA | NA | TRBV20-1 | CSASRGEKLFF | TGCAGTGCCAGCAGGGGTGAAAAACTGTTTTTT
14 | TRBJ1-2 | NA | TRBD1 | TRBV9 | CASSSRTGNYGYTF | TGTGCCAGCAGTTCCAGGACAGGGAACTATGGCTACACCTTC
13 | TRBJ1-2 | few | NA | TRBV28 | CASSFRAGYGYTF | TGTGCCAGCAGTTTCAGAGCAGGGTATGGCTACACCTTC
16 | TRBJ1-1 | NA | NA | TRBV5-6 | CASSGGPELMNTEAFF | TGTGCCAGCAGCGGAGGACCCGAGCTTATGAACACTGAAGCTTTCTTT
14 | TRBJ1-6 | NA | TRBD1 | TRBV5-1 | CASSAGQGNSPLHF | TGCGCCAGCAGCGCTGGACAGGGAAACTCACCCCTCCACTTT
16 | TRBJ1-2 | NA | TRBD1 | TRBV19 | CASSIGTGGANYGYTF | TGTGCCAGTAGTATAGGGACAGGGGGAGCTAACTATGGCTACACCTTC
16 | TRBJ1-5 | NA | NA | TRBV21-1 | CASSKEPRGSNQPQHF | TGTGCCAGCAGCAAAGAACCCAGGGGTAGCAATCAGCCCCAGCATTTT
15 | TRBJ1-4 | NA | NA | TRBV6-1 | CASSERGGGDEKLFF | TGTGCCAGCAGTGAAAGGGGAGGGGGGGATGAAAAACTGTTTTTT
19 | TRBJ2-5 | NA | TRBD2 | TRBV4-2 | CASSQGPSRGGVREETQYF | TGTGCCAGCAGCCAAGGTCCCTCACGGGGGGGCGTGAGGGAAGAGACCCAGTACTTC
13 | TRBJ1-2 | NA | NA | TRBV28 | CASVDQGPFGYTF | TGTGCCAGCGTGGATCAGGGGCCTTTTGGCTACACCTTC
13 | TRBJ1-2 | NA | TRBD1 | TRBV28 | CASKEGAPYGYTF | TGTGCCAGCAAAGAGGGGGCGCCTTATGGCTACACCTTC
14 | TRBJ1-1 | NA | TRBD1 | TRBV5-1 | CASSGQGGGTEAFF | TGCGCCAGCAGCGGACAGGGAGGGGGCACTGAAGCTTTCTTT
18 | TRBJ2-3 | few | TRBD2 | TRBV5-1 | CASSSTPSGGVNTDTQYF | TGCGCCAGCAGCTCGACTCCTAGCGGGGGGGTAAACACAGATACGCAGTATTTT
15 | TRBJ1-5 | NA | TRBD1 | TRBV5-6 | CASSSGTGRAQPQHF | TGTGCCAGCAGTTCCGGGACAGGGAGGGCCCAGCCCCAGCATTTT
15 | TRBJ1-1 | NA | NA | TRBV7-8 | CASSLLGVSNTEAFF | TGTGCCAGCAGCTTACTAGGGGTATCGAACACTGAAGCTTTCTTT
18 | TRBJ2-2 | NA | NA | TRBV3-1/TRBV3-2 | CASSQANRAFRDTGELFF | TGTGCCAGCAGCCAAGCAAACAGGGCATTCAGGGACACCGGGGAGCTGTTTTTT
15 | TRBJ1-6 | NA | NA | TRBV6-5 | CASIQQGYGNSPLHF | TGTGCCAGCATCCAACAGGGTTACGGGAATTCACCCCTCCACTTT
16 | TRBJ2-3 | NA | TRBD1 | TRBV4-1 | CASSRHRDRVTDTQYF | TGCGCCAGCAGCCGGCACCGGGACAGGGTCACAGATACGCAGTATTTT
17 | TRBJ2-3 | NA | NA | TRBV5-5 | CASTTNTRGVSTDTQYF | TGTGCCAGCACCACCAATACCAGGGGGGTAAGCACAGATACGCAGTATTTT
14 | TRBJ1-1 | NA | TRBD1 | TRBV3-1/TRBV3-2 | CASSQGTGNTEAFF | TGTGCCAGCAGCCAGGGGACAGGGAACACTGAAGCTTTCTTT
13 | TRBJ2-7 | few | TRBD1 | TRBV11-2 | CASSLVAGGEQYF | TGTGCCAGCAGCTTGGTGGCAGGGGGTGAGCAGTACTTC
15 | TRBJ2-3 | NA | TRBD2 | TRBV3-1/TRBV3-2 | CASSPTRDYTDTQYF | TGTGCCAGCAGCCCCACCCGGGACTACACAGATACGCAGTATTTT
11 | TRBJ2-5 | NA | NA | TRBV20-1 | CSARPVSSQYF | TGCAGTGCTAGGCCCGTCTCGAGCCAGTACTTC
15 | TRBJ1-6 | NA | TRBD1 | TRBV5-4 | CASSFEGARISPLHF | TGTGCCAGCAGCTTCGAGGGGGCGCGGATCTCACCCCTCCACTTT
15 | TRBJ2-1 | NA | TRBD1 | TRBV7-9 | CASSPPGQGNNEQFF | TGTGCCAGCAGCCCCCCGGGACAGGGTAACAATGAGCAGTTCTTC
12 | TRBJ2-7 | NA | NA | TRBV30 | CAWSKGDYEQYF | TGTGCCTGGAGCAAGGGAGACTACGAGCAGTACTTC
16 | TRBJ2-5 | once | TRBD1 | TRBV7-7 | CASSLKDRDWGETQYF | TGTGCTAGCAGCTTGAAGGACAGGGATTGGGGGGAGACCCAGTACTTC
18 | TRBJ2-2 | NA | TRBD1 | TRBV5-1 | CASSSLRTGQGNTGELFF | TGCGCCAGCAGTTCCCTACGGACCGGACAGGGGAACACCGGGGAGCTGTTTTTT
14 | TRBJ2-5 | NA | TRBD2 | TRBV7-7 | CASSLGGGSTTQYF | TGTGCTAGCAGCTTAGGCGGGGGAAGCACGACCCAGTACTTC
15 | TRBJ2-7 | NA | TRBD1 | TRBV28 | CASSTSGRGLWEQYF | TGTGCCAGCAGTACCTCAGGCAGGGGGCTTTGGGAGCAGTACTTC
12 | TRBJ1-1 | NA | TRBD1 | TRBV6-6 | CASSQGDRGAFF | TGTGCCAGCAGTCAGGGGGACAGAGGAGCTTTCTTT
15 | TRBJ2-4 | NA | NA | TRBV28 | CASSPPPGESGIQYF | TGTGCCAGCAGTCCGCCGCCGGGGGAGAGTGGCATTCAGTACTTC
16 | TRBJ2-3 | once | TRBD2 | TRBV27 | CASSSVAGGTPDTQYF | TGTGCCAGCAGTTCCGTAGCGGGGGGGACTCCAGATACGCAGTATTTT
14 | TRBJ1-2 | NA | TRBD1 | TRBV28 | CASSLTTGNYGYTF | TGTGCCAGCAGTTTGACGACAGGGAACTATGGCTACACCTTC
18 | TRBJ2-4 | once | NA | TRBV28 | CASSLRVGQGGRRNIQYF | TGTGCCAGCAGTTTAAGGGTGGGGCAGGGAGGAAGGAGAAACATTCAGTACTTC
16 | TRBJ1-6 | NA | NA | TRBV4-1 | CASSQADSVYNSPLHF | TGCGCCAGCAGCCAAGCGGACAGCGTCTATAATTCACCCCTCCACTTT
15 | TRBJ2-3 | NA | NA | TRBV27 | CASSFLGGSTDTQYF | TGTGCCAGCAGTTTTCTCGGGGGAAGCACAGATACGCAGTATTTT